This passage covers 30 T cell receptor beta chains from one sample sequenced in a study of T cell clonality in common variable immunodeficiency. Notes on the study in general: In common variable immunodeficiency, TCR beta chains reportedly carried fewer deletions and N-nucleotide insertions.

Their antigen targets remain unknown. Here immunoSEQ multiplex PCR was the method, and the copy in TCRdb shows in-frame clones only, minus some. Recorded here are some 17,000 clones, with no singletons, and the ten leading clones hold approximately 14%. Sequencing used peripheral blood mononuclear cells. These receptors were collected from a human donor with common variable immunodeficiency.

On this clone: The read terminates 3 residues ahead of where the CDR3 ends, so the germline J gene completes it. The chain joins TRBV5-5 to TRBJ1-5; D remains ambiguous. Germline values: CDR1 SGHKS, CDR2 YYEKEE (reference sequence). V was clipped by 4 bases and J by 7 bases, with 15 bases between them. The length of the CDR3 is 14 residues. The CDR3 sequence is CASSRGGEGQPQHF. The DNA read from the CDR3 is TGTGCCAGCAGCCGAGGCGGGGAGGGCCAGCCC.

This clone turned up a few times. The CDR3 goes on 3 residues after the read ends, and that part is filled in from the germline J gene. V usage is TRBV6-1 and J usage is TRBJ2-2, with D perhaps matching TRBD1 (5 bases). CDR3 length: 16 residues. With 1 base removed from V and 7 bases from J, the gap between germline ends came to 16 bases. Germline CDR1 reads MNHNS; CDR2 reads SASEGT. The CDR3 spells CASSEVWAQALGELFF. Partial CDR3 DNA: TGTGCCAGCAGTGAAGTTTGGGCACAGGCACTCGGGGAG.

This clone was recorded a few times. This CDR3 reads CASRPGQGARYEQYF. The CDR3 bases that were read are TGTGCCAGCAGGCCCGGACAGGGGGCGAGGTACGAG. V usage is TRBV6-2 or TRBV6-3 and J usage is TRBJ2-7; TRBD1 agrees at 11 bases. The sequenced fragment ends 3 residues before the CDR3 boundary, so the rest is inferred from the germline J gene. From germline, CDR1 is MNHEY and CDR2 SVGEGT. The CDR3 runs to 15 residues. Unmatched junction bases numbered 8, after V lost 6 bases and J lost 4 bases.

Concerning this clone: The read ends 3 residues early relative to the CDR3; the germline J gene fills the gap. This rearrangement joins TRBV7-9 to TRBJ2-5; the D gene is possibly TRBD1 (6 bases). Germline CDR1 is SEHNR and CDR2 is FQNEAQ (reference sequence). The CDR3 has 14 amino acids. V lost 8 bases to trimming and J lost 1 base, with 14 bases between them. The CDR3 bases that were read are TGTGCCAGCCTACCGGGACACCTCCAAGAGACC. Protein sequence: CASLPGHLQET. The full CDR3 sequence reads CASLPGHLQETQYF.

This clone occurred a few times. The read halts 3 residues ahead of the CDR3 end, with the missing end drawn from the germline J gene. The V call is TRBV6-2 or TRBV6-3, the J call TRBJ2-7, with D unresolved. V was pared by 0 bases and J by 4 bases, with 10 bases between. This CDR3 is 14 amino acids long. The germline V gene encodes CDR1 MNHEY and CDR2 SVGEGT. CDR3 in amino acids: CASSYSPGPYEQYF. The CDR3 bases that were read are TGTGCCAGCAGTTACTCCCCCGGTCCTTACGAG.

This clone was counted between two and nine times. The read finishes 3 residues shy of the CDR3 end, and the germline J gene is used to complete it. The J gene is TRBJ2-5, the V gene TRBV19, with unresolved D. Trimming removed 5 bases from V and 1 base from J, with 14 bases in between. The germline V gene encodes CDR1 LNHDA and CDR2 SQIVND (reference sequence). The CDR3 consists of 15 residues. CDR3 sequence: CASSGLLVVQETQYF. Partial CDR3 DNA: TGTGCCAGTAGTGGCCTTCTAGTGGTCCAAGAGACC.

In regard to this clone: The read finishes 3 residues shy of the CDR3 end, and the germline J gene is used to complete it. The chain uses TRBV6-2 or TRBV6-3 and TRBJ1-6; D remains unclear. The V end was cut by 4 bases, the J end by 0 bases, with 10 bases between. Germline V lookup: CDR1 MNHEY, CDR2 SVGEGT. The CDR3 is made up of 16 amino acids. The CDR3 sequence: CASSSTGSSYNSPLHF. CDR3 DNA, as far as it was read: TGTGCCAGCAGTTCTACGGGGAGCTCCTATAATTCACCC.

This clone was counted ten times or more. Read sequence stops 3 residues before the CDR3 end, and the germline J gene provides the missing end. This chain links TRBV18 with TRBJ2-3; D remains unclear. The CDR3 contains 14 residues. V was shortened by 0 bases and J by 2 bases, with 6 bases between the two germline ends. In germline, CDR1 is KGHSH, CDR2 LQKENI. The DNA read from the CDR3 is TGTGCCAGCTCACCACCGGTAGCCACAGATACG. This sequence encodes CASSPPVATDT. In full, the CDR3 reads CASSPPVATDTQYF.

Worth noting for this clone: The CDR3 is cut off 3 residues early in the read; its end comes from the germline J gene. The chain recombines TRBV19 with TRBJ2-5; 9 bases agree with TRBD1. J was trimmed by 6 bases and V by 1 base; bases with no gene match: 6. The length of the CDR3 is 15 residues. Germline assignment: CDR1 LNHDA and CDR2 SQIVND (reference sequence). The sequenced CDR3 bases are TGTGCCAGTAGTATAGCACAGGGGGCCAATAAGACC. It encodes CASSIAQGANKT. The entire CDR3 sequence reads CASSIAQGANKTQYF.

Details on this clone: The read halts 3 residues ahead of the CDR3 end, with the missing end drawn from the germline J gene. V usage is TRBV10-1 and J usage is TRBJ2-7, with 7 bases matching TRBD2. CDR3 size: 14 residues. After removal of 2 bases from V and 5 bases from J, the junction contained 6 bases not matched to a gene. CDR1 WNHNN and CDR2 SYGVQD come from the germline V gene (reference sequence). The CDR3 spells CASSEAGEVHEQYF. The sequenced part of the CDR3 DNA is TGCGCCAGCAGTGAGGCGGGAGAGGTCCACGAG.

This clone was counted at least ten times. The sequenced part of the CDR3 DNA is TGTGCCATCCGGGGCGGGGTCACAACGGATACG. It is translated as CAIRGGVTTDT. The entire CDR3 reads CAIRGGVTTDTQYF. The V gene is TRBV10-3, the J gene TRBJ2-3; a possible D gene is TRBD2 (6 bases). Sequencing ends 3 residues short of the CDR3 end; the germline J gene provides the rest. CDR3 length: 14 amino acids. V was shortened by 8 bases and J by 6 bases, with 18 bases between the two germline ends. Germline V gene lookup returns CDR1 ENHRY and CDR2 SYGVKD.

The CDR3 bases that were read are TGTGCCAGCTCACCTTTAACTGAA. This codes for CASSPLTE. The CDR3 in full is CASSPLTEAFF. This sequence joins TRBV18 and TRBJ1-1; no firm D call. The read terminates 3 residues before the CDR3 end, so the remaining end is supplied by the germline J gene. This CDR3 has 11 residues. V shed 3 bases and J shed 5 bases, with 4 bases lying between them. Germline V gene sequence: CDR1 KGHSH, CDR2 LQKENI. The full variable domain, its missing parts supplied by reference TRBV18 and TRBJ1-1, is NAGVMQNPRHLVRRRGQEARLRCSPMKGHSHVYWYRQLPEEGLKFMVYLQKENIIDESGMPKERFSAEFPKEGPSILRIQQVVRGDSAAYFCASSPLTEAFFGQGTRLTVV.

A word on this clone: Sequencing ends 3 residues short of the CDR3 end; the germline J gene provides the rest. The rearrangement uses TRBV20-1 and TRBJ2-3, with TRBD2 matching 8 bases. The junction had 10 bases not matched to a gene; V was cut back by 4 bases and J by 4 bases. Germline V gene data show CDR1 as DFQATT and CDR2 as SNEGSKA (reference sequence). This CDR3 is 15 amino acids long. The part of the CDR3 DNA that was read is TGCAGTGCTACTGGCGGGAGGCCTCGGCCAGATACG. It is translated as CSATGGRPRPDT. The CDR3, in full, reads CSATGGRPRPDTQYF.

About this clone: The CDR3 end lies 3 residues beyond the end of the read and is filled in from the germline J gene. The rearrangement uses TRBV7-9 and TRBJ2-7; D ambiguous. Between the trimmed V and J ends, which lost 5 bases and 6 bases, there was a span of 11 bases. Germline values: CDR1 SEHNR, CDR2 FQNEAQ (reference sequence). CDR3 length: 12 residues. CDR3 loop: CASSPTGREQYF. The sequenced CDR3 bases are TGTGCCAGCAGCCCAACGGGTCGCGAG.

There are many counts of this clone. The read ends 3 residues early relative to the CDR3; the germline J gene fills the gap. J is TRBJ1-1 and V is TRBV6-1, with D hard to call. Germline V gives CDR1 MNHNS, CDR2 SASEGT. CDR3 size: 13 residues. Trimming pared 2 bases from V and 1 base from J, leaving 5 bases between. The covered CDR3 bases are TGTGCCAGCAGTGAAAGAGGGAACACTGAA. Translating it yields CASSERGNTE. The whole CDR3 protein reads CASSERGNTEAFF.

This clone was picked up many times. The CDR3 extends 3 residues past the end of the read, so its final part is completed from the germline J gene. This rearrangement joins TRBV5-6 to TRBJ1-1; 7 bases align to TRBD1. The CDR3 has 15 residues. V shed 3 bases and J 0 bases; nucleotides not matched to a gene: 5. Germline CDR1 SGHDT, CDR2 YYEEEE. The sequenced part of the CDR3 DNA is TGTGCCAGCAGCTCCCGGGACAGAATGAACACTGAA. Translation: CASSSRDRMNTE. The complete CDR3 protein is CASSSRDRMNTEAFF.

A word on this clone: The read finishes 3 residues shy of the CDR3 end, and the germline J gene is used to complete it. The J gene is TRBJ1-2, the V gene TRBV19; TRBD1 might be the D (5 bases). The V gene's germline CDR1 is LNHDA and CDR2 SQIVND (reference sequence). Trimming left V 6 bases short and J 3 bases short, with 17 bases between. CDR3 length: 15 amino acids. This CDR3 is CASRGVIGNDYGYTF. The CDR3 DNA, read in part, is TGTGCCAGTAGAGGGGTCATTGGGAACGACTATGGC.

A note on this clone: The read falls 3 residues short of the CDR3 end, and the missing part is taken from the germline J gene. This chain uses TRBV5-1 with TRBJ2-3; D is perhaps TRBD1 or TRBD2 (5 bases each). The CDR3 sequence is 19 residues long. V lost 3 bases, J lost 2 bases, and 25 bases lay in between. The germline gives CDR1 SGHRS, CDR2 YFSETQ. The DNA read from the CDR3 is TGCGCCAGCAGCTGGAGGCAGGGTCGTCTATCCTTAGCCACAGATACG. It codes for CASSWRQGRLSLATDT. The entire CDR3 protein is CASSWRQGRLSLATDTQYF.

CDR3 in amino acids: CASSPPGLTGGTDTQYF. CDR3 DNA, as far as it was read: TGTGCCAGCTCACCACCGGGACTTACAGGAGGCACAGATACG. The chain carries TRBV18 and TRBJ2-3; maybe TRBD2 (6 bases). The sequenced fragment ends 3 residues before the CDR3 boundary, so the rest is inferred from the germline J gene. Germline-derived CDR1 and CDR2 are KGHSH and LQKENI. CDR3 length: 17 residues. V lost 0 bases, J lost 1 base, and 14 bases lay in between.

This clone turned up a few times. The CDR3 goes on 3 residues after the read ends, and that part is filled in from the germline J gene. The chain joins TRBV20-1 to TRBJ2-3; TRBD2 agrees at 11 bases. The CDR3 has 14 residues. Germline loops: CDR1 DFQATT, CDR2 SNEGSKA (reference sequence). Trimming removed 3 bases from V and 3 bases from J; junction bases left unmatched: 2. The CDR3 loop is CSASSGRATDTQYF. The DNA read from the CDR3 is TGCAGTGCTAGTAGCGGGAGGGCGACAGATACG.

This clone has more than one count but fewer than ten. The read ends 3 residues before the CDR3 terminus; that terminus is restored from the germline J gene. The rearrangement links TRBV19 to TRBJ2-4; D is perhaps TRBD2 (5 bases). The CDR3 is 21 residues long. The germline V gene encodes CDR1 LNHDA and CDR2 SQIVND (reference sequence). V shed 3 bases and J shed 3 bases, with 30 bases lying between them. The CDR3 here is CASSIPKLGFRPFRVKNIQYF. The CDR3 bases that were read are TGTGCCAGTAGTATCCCAAAACTAGGGTTTCGGCCTTTTAGGGTCAAAAACATT.

This clone was recorded a few times. The CDR3 end lies 3 residues beyond the end of the read and is filled in from the germline J gene. In the same sample, other DNA sequences code for this CDR3. The chain has TRBV5-1 and TRBJ2-3; 13 positions agree with TRBD2. This CDR3 has 17 amino acids. Germline CDR1 is SGHRS and CDR2 is YFSETQ. The trim removed 0 bases at V and 2 bases at J, leaving 3 bases unmatched. CDR3 amino acids: CASSLGTSGGPTDTQYF. The CDR3 bases that were read are TGCGCCAGCAGCTTGGGGACTAGCGGGGGACCCACAGATACG.

This clone was observed a few times. Sequencing ends 3 residues short of the CDR3 end; the germline J gene provides the rest. The rearrangement uses TRBV5-1 and TRBJ2-5; 8 bases align to TRBD1. J lost 5 bases, V lost 4 bases, and 7 bases had no gene match. This CDR3 contains 14 residues. Germline loops: CDR1 SGHRS, CDR2 YFSETQ. CDR3 bases read: TGCGCCAGCAGCCCGCGGACAGGGACGGAGACC. Its translation is CASSPRTGTET. The complete CDR3 protein is CASSPRTGTETQYF.

This clone was seen more than once but under ten times. The read finishes 3 residues shy of the CDR3 end, and the germline J gene is used to complete it. The genes are TRBV11-2 and TRBJ2-2; D not certain. The germline V and J ends were trimmed by 3 bases and 0 bases, with 2 bases remaining between them. The germline gives CDR1 SGHAT, CDR2 FQNNGV. The length of the CDR3 is 13 residues. CDR3 region: CASSFTNTGELFF. The covered CDR3 bases are TGTGCCAGCAGCTTTACGAACACCGGGGAG.

This clone was seen a few times. The junction does not match germline at one end; this may be a read error. The read finishes 3 residues shy of the CDR3 end, and the germline J gene is used to complete it. The chain joins TRBV7-7 to TRBJ2-5, with D possibly TRBD2 on 6 matching bases. The CDR3 spans 15 residues. Per the germline V gene, CDR1 is SSHAT and CDR2 is FNYEAQ (reference sequence). Here the CDR3 reads CASSPLLGGPETQYF. CDR3 DNA (partial): TGTGCTAGCAGCCCCCTCCTCGGGGGTCCCGAGACC.

This clone was seen a handful of times. The read gets to within 3 residues of the CDR3 end, and the germline J gene fills in the rest. The chain has TRBV7-9 and TRBJ1-4, with D maybe TRBD1 (6 bases). V was trimmed by 3 bases and J by 6 bases, leaving 8 bases between them. The V gene's germline CDR1 is SEHNR and CDR2 FQNEAQ (reference sequence). The CDR3 is 13 amino acids. CDR3 residues: CASSFKGDEKLFF. CDR3 DNA, as far as it was read: TGTGCCAGCAGCTTCAAGGGGGATGAAAAA.

Concerning this clone: The missing CDR3 end, 3 residues past where the read stops, is filled in from the germline J gene. The chain couples TRBV2 to TRBJ1-1; D call uncertain. The germline V gene encodes CDR1 SNHLY and CDR2 FYNNEI. Trimming took 6 bases from V and 3 from J, leaving 11 bases between them. The CDR3 spans 13 residues. Here the CDR3 reads CASSPVLDTEAFF. The part of the CDR3 DNA that was read is TGTGCCAGCAGCCCCGTCCTCGACACTGAA.

This clone was recorded a few times. CDR3 loop: CSATDRNNYGYTF. Partial CDR3 DNA: TGCAGTGCTACGGACAGGAACAACTATGGC. The V gene is TRBV20-1, the J gene TRBJ1-2, with 7 bases identical to TRBD1. The CDR3 goes on 3 residues after the read ends, and that part is filled in from the germline J gene. V trimming: 4 bases; J trimming: 2 bases; junction bases outside the gene matches: 4. In germline, CDR1 is DFQATT, CDR2 SNEGSKA (reference sequence). The CDR3 runs to 13 residues.

At least ten counts were recorded for this clone. The CDR3 end falls 3 residues outside the read, so it is completed with the germline J gene. J is TRBJ2-5 and V is TRBV10-1; no firm D call. V lost 2 bases, J lost 1 base, and 8 bases lay in between. The CDR3 loop spans 14 amino acids. The germline CDR1 and CDR2 sequences are WNHNN and SYGVQD (reference sequence). This CDR3 reads CASSEGGPQETQYF. The DNA read from the CDR3 is TGCGCCAGCAGTGAGGGTGGCCCCCAAGAGACC.

This clone occurred many times. The CDR3 goes on 3 residues after the read ends, and that part is filled in from the germline J gene. This chain connects TRBV20-1 to TRBJ1-1, with D possibly matching TRBD1 (5 bases). Germline CDR1 DFQATT, CDR2 SNEGSKA (reference sequence). V lost 3 bases and J lost 1, with 12 bases in between. The CDR3 has 14 amino acids. The CDR3 loop is CSARRGEWNTEAFF. CDR3 DNA, as far as it was read: TGCAGTGCTAGGCGAGGGGAATGGAACACTGAA.